This TCR beta chain comes out of a study of shared clonotypes between healthy human individuals. Study observations and caveats: Despite large depth, sorted-subset datasets appeared incompletely sequenced.

Some clones are missing from TCRdb's copy, which holds only in-frame ones; the method was immunoSEQ multiplex PCR. Among approximately 1.5 million clones listed, approximately 98% were seen once. Turning to this clone: Its antigen is still unknown.

Germline V gives CDR1 SNHLY, CDR2 FYNNEI. The length of the CDR3 is 15 residues. Trimming removed 4 bases at V and 0 bases at J, with 9 bases between. Investigators divided CD4+ cells into CD45RA+ naive and CD45RA-negative memory subsets. The rearrangement joins TRBV2 to TRBJ1-4; D gene unclear. This TCR came from a man aged 30 to 45 in good health. The sequenced sample was naive CD4+ T cells sorted from blood. Subset specified: CD45RA+ positively selected. The CDR3 region has the DNA TGTGCCAGCAGTGGGACTTCTCCAACTAATGAAAAACTGTTTTTT. Amino acid sequence: CASSGTSPTNEKLFF.